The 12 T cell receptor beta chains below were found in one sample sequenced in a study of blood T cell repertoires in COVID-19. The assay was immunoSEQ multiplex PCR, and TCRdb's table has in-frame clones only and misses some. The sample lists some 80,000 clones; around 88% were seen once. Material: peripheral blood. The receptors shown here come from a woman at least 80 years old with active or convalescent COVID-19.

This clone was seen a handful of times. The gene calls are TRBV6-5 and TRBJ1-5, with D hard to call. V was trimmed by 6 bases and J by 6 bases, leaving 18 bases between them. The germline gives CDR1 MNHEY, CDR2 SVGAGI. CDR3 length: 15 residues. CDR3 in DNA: TGTGCCAGCAGACCTTACTCCGACTCCATTCAGCCCCAGCATTTT. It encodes CASRPYSDSIQPQHF.

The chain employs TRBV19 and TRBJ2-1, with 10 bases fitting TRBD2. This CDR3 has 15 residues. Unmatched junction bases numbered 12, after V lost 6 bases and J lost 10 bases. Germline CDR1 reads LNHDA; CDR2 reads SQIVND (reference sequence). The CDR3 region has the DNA TGTGCCAGTAGCCCACTAGCGGGGCCAGCAGGAGAGCAGTTCTTC. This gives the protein CASSPLAGPAGEQFF.

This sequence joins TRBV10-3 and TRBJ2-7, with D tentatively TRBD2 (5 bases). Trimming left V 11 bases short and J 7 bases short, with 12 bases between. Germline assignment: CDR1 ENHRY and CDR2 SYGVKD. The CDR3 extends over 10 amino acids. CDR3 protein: CAAGEGEQYF. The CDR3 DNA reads TGTGCCGCCGGGGAAGGAGAGCAGTACTTC.

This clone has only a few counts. The chain's CDR3 is CASSFETVAEAFF. In nucleotides, the CDR3 is TGTGCCAGCAGCTTCGAAACGGTGGCTGAAGCTTTCTTT. This sequence joins TRBV7-9 and TRBJ1-1, with D hard to call. The CDR3 totals 13 residues. Germline-derived CDR1 and CDR2 are SEHNR and FQNEAQ (reference sequence). With 3 bases removed from V and 6 bases from J, the gap between germline ends came to 11 bases.

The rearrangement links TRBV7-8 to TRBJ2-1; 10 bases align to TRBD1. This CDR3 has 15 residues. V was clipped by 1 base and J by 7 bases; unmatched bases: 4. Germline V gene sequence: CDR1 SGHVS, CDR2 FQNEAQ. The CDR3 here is CASSLGTGGGNEQFF. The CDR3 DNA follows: TGTGCCAGCAGCTTAGGGACAGGGGGGGGAAATGAGCAGTTCTTC.

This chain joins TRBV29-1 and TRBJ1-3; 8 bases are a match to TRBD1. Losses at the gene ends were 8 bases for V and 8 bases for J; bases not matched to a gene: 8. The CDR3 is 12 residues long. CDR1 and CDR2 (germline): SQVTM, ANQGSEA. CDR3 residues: CSLWDRKHTIYF. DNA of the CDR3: TGCAGCCTTTGGGACAGGAAGCACACCATATATTTT.

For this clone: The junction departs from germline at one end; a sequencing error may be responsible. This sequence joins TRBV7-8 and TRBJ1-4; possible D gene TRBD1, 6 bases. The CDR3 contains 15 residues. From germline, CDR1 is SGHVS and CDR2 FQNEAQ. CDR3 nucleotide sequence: TGTGCCCGCAGCTGGGGGCGGGGGCAGGGGGAAAAACTGTTTTTT. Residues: CARSWGRGQGEKLFF.

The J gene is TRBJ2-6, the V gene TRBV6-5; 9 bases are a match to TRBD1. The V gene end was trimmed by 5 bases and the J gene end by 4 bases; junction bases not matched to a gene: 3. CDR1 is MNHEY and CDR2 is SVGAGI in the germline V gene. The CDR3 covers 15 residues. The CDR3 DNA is TGTGCCAGCAGTACAGGACAGGGGGGGGCCAACGTCCTGACTTTC. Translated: CASSTGQGGANVLTF.

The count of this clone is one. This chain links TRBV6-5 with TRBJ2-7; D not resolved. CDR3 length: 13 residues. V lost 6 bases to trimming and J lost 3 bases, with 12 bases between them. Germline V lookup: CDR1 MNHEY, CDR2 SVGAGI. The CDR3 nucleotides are TGTGCCAGCAGGTCCGGCCGACTCTACGAGCAGTACTTC. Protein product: CASRSGRLYEQYF.

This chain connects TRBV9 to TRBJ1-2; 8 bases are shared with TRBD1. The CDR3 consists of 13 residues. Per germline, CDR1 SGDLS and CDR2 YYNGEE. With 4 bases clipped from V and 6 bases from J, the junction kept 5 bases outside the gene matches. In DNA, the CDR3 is TGTGCCAGCAGCCGTCGACAGGGGAATGGCTACACCTTC. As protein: CASSRRQGNGYTF.

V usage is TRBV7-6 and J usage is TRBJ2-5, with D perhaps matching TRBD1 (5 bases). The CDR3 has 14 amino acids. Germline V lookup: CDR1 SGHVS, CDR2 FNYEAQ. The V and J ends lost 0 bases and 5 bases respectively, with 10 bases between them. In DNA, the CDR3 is TGTGCCAGCAGCTTAGCAGGGGTCGCGGAGACCCAGTACTTC. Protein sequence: CASSLAGVAETQYF.

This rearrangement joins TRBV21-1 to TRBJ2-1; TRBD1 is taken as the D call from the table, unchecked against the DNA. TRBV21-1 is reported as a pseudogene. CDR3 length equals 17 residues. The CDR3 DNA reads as TGTGCCAGCAGCCCTAGAGATGGAGACAGGCCTTACAATGAGCAGTTCTTC. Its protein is CASSPRDGDRPYNEQFF.